The clone carrying this T cell receptor (beta chain) was detected only once. Its target is unknown. These data come from a study of PD-1 blockade in classical Hodgkin lymphoma. Whole-study findings and limits: Complete responders matched newly diagnosed patients in baseline diversity. Newly diagnosed patients were said to have less baseline TCR diversity than healthy donors did.

TCRdb's table, derived via immunoSEQ multiplex PCR, lists solely in-frame clones and lacks some. This sample yields tens of thousands of clones, of which 78% are seen a single time; over 7.5% belongs to the top ten. CDR1 is MNHEY and CDR2 is SMNVEV in the germline V gene (reference sequence). This CDR3 comprises 14 residues. V was clipped by 9 bases and J by 7 bases; unmatched bases: 9. As to time point: cycle 4 day 1 (C4D1), after more than five weeks of nivolumab. There was relapse after autologous stem cell transplantation in every patient, and there was variation in brentuximab vedotin exposure. The source is a human donor with classical Hodgkin lymphoma. The chain recombines TRBV27 with TRBJ2-3; 11 nucleotides agree with TRBD1. The material was peripheral blood mononuclear cells (PBMCs), obtained before the fourth cycle of nivolumab. CDR3: CASLTGTGGNTQYF. The CDR3 nucleotides are TGTGCCAGTTTAACCGGGACAGGGGGAAATACGCAGTATTTT.